The next 25 T cell receptor beta chains were all read from a single sample in a study of blood T cell repertoires in COVID-19. Sequencing used immunoSEQ multiplex PCR; TCRdb keeps in-frame clones, though not all of them. The repertoire consists of more than 140,000 clones, with under 85% occurring once and the leading ten covering roughly 1.4%. Sequencing input: peripheral blood. These receptors came from a human donor in a cohort sampled during active COVID-19.

The chain couples TRBV27 to TRBJ2-5, with D unclear. V lost 8 bases, J lost 3 bases, and 16 bases lay in between. The CDR3 consists of 14 residues. Per the germline V gene, CDR1 is MNHEY and CDR2 is SMNVEV (reference sequence). The CDR3, as DNA: TGTGCCAGCCGTAGATCCTCGAGGAAAGAGACCCAGTACTTC. Its translation: CASRRSSRKETQYF.

The V call is TRBV19, the J call TRBJ2-5; possibly TRBD2 for D (6 bases). Trimming cost V 5 bases and J 5 bases, with 21 bases left between them. CDR1 is LNHDA and CDR2 is SQIVND in the germline V gene (reference sequence). CDR3 length: 16 amino acids. CDR3 loop: CASSRREALPGETQYF. In nucleotides, the CDR3 is TGTGCCAGTAGTCGCAGGGAGGCGCTACCGGGGGAGACCCAGTACTTC.

The rearrangement links TRBV5-6 to TRBJ1-5; D is perhaps TRBD1 (5 bases). The CDR3 totals 16 residues. The germline V gene encodes CDR1 SGHDT and CDR2 YYEEEE. V was clipped by 2 bases and J by 2 bases, with 14 bases between them. CDR3 region: CASSFLKVQGNQPQHF. DNA of the CDR3: TGTGCCAGCAGCTTTTTAAAAGTACAGGGCAATCAGCCCCAGCATTTT.

This clone was detected only once. The V and J genes are TRBV7-9 and TRBJ2-2; 8 bases are a match to TRBD1. The J segment lost 6 bases and the V segment lost 7 bases, leaving 7 bases of the junction unmatched. Germline V gives CDR1 SEHNR, CDR2 FQNEAQ (reference sequence). The CDR3 is made up of 14 amino acids. This chain's CDR3 is CASTDRGRAGELFF. CDR3 DNA: TGTGCCAGCACCGACAGGGGAAGAGCCGGGGAGCTGTTTTTT.

J is TRBJ2-6 and V is TRBV5-1; 8 bases are a match to TRBD1. From germline, CDR1 is SGHRS and CDR2 YFSETQ. V gave up 4 bases and J gave up 0 bases; unmatched junction bases: 6. CDR3 length equals 17 residues. The CDR3 region has the DNA TGCGCCAGCAGCCCCGGGACAGGTATCTCTGGGGCCAACGTCCTGACTTTC. Its protein product is CASSPGTGISGANVLTF.

The V call is TRBV7-9, the J call TRBJ1-4, with D hard to call. The CDR3 runs 12 residues. V lost 5 bases and J lost 6, with 7 bases in between. CDR1 is SEHNR and CDR2 is FQNEAQ in the germline V gene (reference sequence). The CDR3 region has the DNA TGTGCCAGCAGCCGTCCCGATGAAAAACTGTTTTTT. Encoded protein: CASSRPDEKLFF.

The V gene is TRBV9, the J gene TRBJ2-1; D gene ambiguous. CDR3 length equals 14 residues. The V end lost 3 bases, the J end lost 5 bases, and 12 bases lay between the germline ends. In germline, CDR1 is SGDLS, CDR2 YYNGEE. This chain's CDR3 is CASSARSPDNEQFF. The CDR3 nucleotides read TGTGCCAGCAGCGCCCGTAGCCCCGACAATGAGCAGTTCTTC.

This sequence joins TRBV7-2 and TRBJ1-1, with a possible D match to TRBD1 (6 bases). The germline V gene encodes CDR1 SGHTA and CDR2 FQGNSA. V lost 5 bases to trimming and J lost 3 bases, with 13 bases between them. This CDR3 contains 14 residues. CDR3 bases: TGTGCCAGCAGCACCAGGGGAGAAGACACTGAAGCTTTCTTT. Protein sequence: CASSTRGEDTEAFF.

The rearrangement joins TRBV9 to TRBJ2-2; the match to TRBD2 covers 8 bases. The CDR3 runs 16 residues. From germline, CDR1 is SGDLS and CDR2 YYNGEE. The junction had 5 bases not matched to a gene; V was cut back by 0 bases and J by 4 bases. This CDR3 is CASSVAGTSGTGELFF. For the CDR3, the DNA is TGTGCCAGCAGCGTAGCTGGCACTAGCGGCACCGGGGAGCTGTTTTTT. Based on the CDR3 plus reference TRBV9 and TRBJ2-2, the full variable domain is DSGVTQTPKHLITATGQRVTLRCSPRSGDLSVYWYQQSLDQGLQFLIQYYNGEERAKGNILERFSAQQFPDLHSELNLSSLELGDSALYFCASSVAGTSGTGELFFGEGSRLTVL.

The V gene is TRBV28, the J gene TRBJ2-7, with 7 bases lining up with TRBD1. Germline loops: CDR1 MDHEN, CDR2 SYDVKM. Trimming cost V 8 bases and J 5 bases; bases outside gene matches: 12. The CDR3 spans 14 residues. The CDR3 sequence is CASLTPGQNDEQYF. The CDR3 DNA follows: TGTGCCAGCCTCACCCCGGGACAGAACGACGAGCAGTACTTC.

The chain carries TRBV12-3 or TRBV12-4 and TRBJ1-2; tentative D call: TRBD1 (6 bases). The V end was cut by 3 bases, the J end by 4 bases, with 9 bases between. This CDR3 has 13 amino acids. The CDR3 region is CASSFSRGYGYTF. In DNA, the CDR3 is TGTGCCAGCAGTTTCTCCAGGGGCTATGGCTACACCTTC.

This clone was observed a handful of times. This chain links TRBV5-1 with TRBJ2-5; 14 bases fit TRBD2. The ends lost 0 bases at V and 4 bases at J; junction bases unmatched: 2. The germline V gene has CDR1 SGHRS and CDR2 YFSETQ. The CDR3 runs to 16 residues. The CDR3 bases are TGCGCCAGCAGCTTGGGGGGACTAGCGGGAGTAGAGACCCAGTACTTC. Translating it yields CASSLGGLAGVETQYF.

The CDR3 here is CASSLRTSRGRETQYF. The CDR3 region has the DNA TGTGCCAGCAGCTTGCGGACTAGCAGAGGGAGAGAGACCCAGTACTTC. The rearrangement links TRBV5-6 to TRBJ2-5; 8 positions agree with TRBD2. Trimming at V came to 1 base and at J to 4 bases, leaving 9 bases not matched to a gene. The CDR3 is 16 amino acids. Germline CDR1 and CDR2: SGHDT and YYEEEE.

The chain has TRBV28 and TRBJ2-5, with 7 bases identical to TRBD2. This CDR3 has 13 residues. The V segment lost 6 bases and the J segment 5 bases; nucleotides outside the gene matches: 6. Germline-derived CDR1 and CDR2 are MDHEN and SYDVKM. CDR3 DNA: TGTGCCAGCAGCGTCACTAGCGTGGAGACCCAGTACTTC. It codes for CASSVTSVETQYF.

The rearrangement links TRBV2 to TRBJ2-5, with D possibly matching TRBD1 (6 bases). The V gene's germline CDR1 is SNHLY and CDR2 FYNNEI. V was pared by 3 bases and J by 1 base, with 21 bases between. The CDR3 length is 18 residues. The CDR3 spells CASSEFEVRQGLQETQYF. The DNA for the CDR3 is TGTGCCAGCAGTGAGTTCGAGGTCAGGCAGGGGCTCCAAGAGACCCAGTACTTC.

This clone was picked up a small number of times. This chain uses TRBV2 with TRBJ2-2; 7 nucleotides match TRBD2. Germline CDR1 is SNHLY and CDR2 is FYNNEI. V gave up 7 bases and J gave up 2 bases; unmatched junction bases: 4. The CDR3 is made up of 14 amino acids. The CDR3 coding sequence is TGTGCCAGCAAGGTAGCGGGCAACACCGGGGAGCTGTTTTTT. This sequence encodes CASKVAGNTGELFF.

The chain recombines TRBV19 with TRBJ2-5; 7 bases are a match to TRBD2. This CDR3 region has 13 residues. V lost 7 bases and J lost 5; bases outside the gene matches: 7. CDR1 and CDR2 (germline): LNHDA, SQIVND (reference sequence). The CDR3 DNA is TGTGCCAGTACCTACGGCGGGGGTGAGACCCAGTACTTC. This encodes CASTYGGGETQYF.

The chain links TRBV11-2 to TRBJ2-1; D gene unclear. Germline V CDR1 and CDR2: SGHAT, FQNNGV. V lost 6 bases and J lost 2, with 14 bases in between. This CDR3 is built from 15 residues. This CDR3 is CASSSQLRAYNEQFF. DNA for the CDR3: TGTGCCAGCAGTTCCCAACTCCGTGCCTACAATGAGCAGTTCTTC.

J is TRBJ2-7 and V is TRBV30, with 12 bases that match TRBD2. V lost 3 bases, J lost 5 bases, and 8 bases stayed unmatched. The length of the CDR3 is 15 residues. Germline V lookup: CDR1 GTSNPN, CDR2 SVGIG (reference sequence). For the CDR3, the DNA is TGTGCCTGGAGCCAGCTAGCGGGAGGGCTGGACGAGCAGTACTTC. This translates into CAWSQLAGGLDEQYF.

This clone appeared once. This rearrangement joins TRBV7-3 to TRBJ2-5; D unresolved. This CDR3 spans 16 amino acids. V lost 3 bases, J lost 5 bases, and 19 bases lay in between. Germline CDR1 and CDR2: SGHTA and FQGTGA. The CDR3 loop is CASSFRLTAISETQYF. For the CDR3, the DNA is TGTGCCAGCAGCTTCCGACTCACCGCAATCTCGGAGACCCAGTACTTC.

This clone was detected a few times. This chain uses TRBV7-3 with TRBJ1-1, with a tentative D call TRBD1 (6 bases). Trimming left V 2 bases short and J 4 bases short, with 11 bases between. CDR1 SGHTA and CDR2 FQGTGA come from the germline V gene. This CDR3 is built from 14 residues. The CDR3 loop reads CASSLAAGATEAFF. The DNA for the CDR3 is TGTGCCAGCAGCTTAGCGGCGGGGGCCACTGAAGCTTTCTTT.

This clone was counted only a few times. This CDR3 reads CASSRPEGQTNTEAFF. For the CDR3, the DNA is TGTGCCAGCAGCCGACCGGAGGGGCAGACTAACACTGAAGCTTTCTTT. The chain uses TRBV3-1 (or the pseudogene TRBV3-2) and TRBJ1-1; D is possibly TRBD1 (5 bases). The CDR3 length is 16 residues. Trimming cost V 4 bases and J 2 bases, with 17 bases left between them. The V gene's germline CDR1 is LGHDT and CDR2 YNNKEL (reference sequence).

This chain joins TRBV5-1 and TRBJ2-1; 8 bases match TRBD1. Germline V gene data show CDR1 as SGHRS and CDR2 as YFSETQ. With V trimmed by 4 bases and J by 7 bases, 10 bases remained unmatched. The CDR3 extends over 15 amino acids. The CDR3 nucleotides are TGCGCCAGCAGCCCCCGGACAGGGACGCAGAATGAGCAGTTCTTC. Encoded protein: CASSPRTGTQNEQFF.

The gene calls are TRBV10-3 and TRBJ2-1; 9 bases align to TRBD2. With 3 bases clipped from V and 10 bases from J, the junction kept 10 bases outside the gene matches. The CDR3 contains 15 residues. CDR1 is ENHRY and CDR2 is SYGVKD in the germline V gene. The CDR3 protein is CAISDGATSGREQFF. CDR3 DNA sequence: TGTGCCATCAGTGACGGGGCAACGAGCGGGAGGGAGCAGTTCTTC.

The table lists this clone with a few counts. The rearrangement uses TRBV29-1 and TRBJ2-7; TRBD1 matches at 9 bases. Germline values: CDR1 SQVTM, CDR2 ANQGSEA. The CDR3 is 13 amino acids. With V trimmed by 5 bases and J by 1 base, 3 bases remained unmatched. The CDR3 DNA is TGCAGCGTTACGGGACAGGGATCCTACGAGCAGTACTTC. Protein product: CSVTGQGSYEQYF.